Each of the 21 T cell receptor beta chains below was sequenced from the same sample in a study of low-dose radiotherapy and immunotherapy resistance in tumors. Alpha- and beta-chain coverage of first-strand cDNA came from TRAV- and TRBV-specific primers. For amplifying TCRs, the PCR ran for approximately 18 cycles with Phusion, which was used together with a constant-region primer and the adapter on the V primers. Each CDR3 protein is one row after TCRdb ran MiXCR on the reads. The data hold more than 9,500 distinct CDR3 sequences, with approximately 42% observed a single time. These TCRs come from a human donor with advanced metastatic prostate, ovarian, gallbladder or colorectal cancer (not recorded which). This table probably holds off-target reads from a library built for another chain.

This clonotype was detected a few times. This chain connects TRBV7-2 to TRBJ1-5; the D gene is possibly TRBD1 (6 bases). V lost 1 base and J lost 1, with 11 bases in between. Germline V gene lookup returns CDR1 SGHTA and CDR2 FQGNSA. This CDR3 has 16 amino acids. The CDR3 DNA is TGTGCCAGCAGCTTAGTGGGACACGTAAGCAATCAGCCCCAGCATTTT. It specifies CASSLVGHVSNQPQHF.

This clonotype turned up a few times. The chain recombines TRBV29-1 with TRBJ2-3; TRBD1 matches at 7 bases. CDR1 is SQVTM and CDR2 is ANQGSEA in the germline V gene. V lost 5 bases, J lost 2 bases, and 16 bases stayed unmatched. The CDR3 has 17 amino acids. CDR3 sequence reads: CSVLPYLSTGSTDTQYF. CDR3 DNA sequence: TGCAGCGTTTTACCCTACCTGTCGACAGGGTCCACAGATACGCAGTATTTT.

As concerns this clonotype: One end of the junction does not line up with germline, which may come from a read error. This chain links TRBV5-6 with TRBJ1-6; D unclear. Per the germline V gene, CDR1 is SGHDT and CDR2 is YYEEEE. This CDR3 contains 12 residues. The CDR3 sequence is CASSLAWSPLHF. The DNA of the CDR3 is TGTGCCAGCAGTTTGGCGTGGTCACCCCTCCACTTT.

The chain joins TRBV7-8 to TRBJ2-5; 8 nucleotides agree with TRBD2. This CDR3 region has 15 residues. Looked up from germline, CDR1 is SGHVS and CDR2 is FQNEAQ. The V segment lost 5 bases and the J segment 4 bases; nucleotides outside the gene matches: 9. DNA for the CDR3: TGTGCCAGCAGCAGACCCCTCGGGGGGGGAGAGACCCAGTACTTC. It specifies CASSRPLGGGETQYF.

The chain joins TRBV6-2 or TRBV6-3 to TRBJ2-1, with D hard to call. The CDR3 extends over 12 amino acids. Germline V lookup: CDR1 MNHEY, CDR2 SVGEGT. V was cut by 4 bases and J by 6 bases, with 7 bases left in between. The CDR3 nucleotides are TGTGCCAGCAGTTTTACAAGCAATGAGCAGTTCTTC. This gives the protein CASSFTSNEQFF.

The V gene is TRBV3-1, the J gene TRBJ2-2, with 7 bases identical to TRBD2. CDR1 LGHDT and CDR2 YNNKEL come from the germline V gene (reference sequence). J lost 5 bases, V lost 3 bases, and 0 bases had no gene match. The CDR3 contains 13 residues. CDR3 residues: CASSQRETGELFF. The CDR3 nucleotides read TGTGCCAGCAGCCAGCGGGAGACCGGGGAGCTGTTTTTT.

This clonotype has a handful of counts. The CDR3 DNA reads as TGTGCCAGCAGCCAGGACAGCTTGAGCTCCTACAATGAGCAGTTCTTC. Its translation is CASSQDSLSSYNEQFF. This chain joins TRBV14 and TRBJ2-1; TRBD1 is a possible D gene (6 bases). Trimming left V 3 bases short and J 0 bases short, with 12 bases between. The CDR3 consists of 16 residues. Per germline, CDR1 SGHDN and CDR2 FVKESK.

A few counts support this clonotype. The V call is TRBV7-6, the J call TRBJ2-7; 8 bases line up with TRBD2. The CDR3 covers 15 residues. The germline CDR1 and CDR2 sequences are SGHVS and FNYEAQ. Germline trimming cut 1 base from V and 0 bases from J; bases unmatched to any gene: 2. As DNA, the CDR3 is TGTGCCAGCAGCTTAGGAAGCGGGAGCTCCTACGAGCAGTACTTC. It is translated as CASSLGSGSSYEQYF.

This clonotype was counted a single time. The CDR3 loop reads CSARVEPGGYGYTF. CDR3 in DNA: TGCAGTGCTAGAGTCGAACCGGGGGGCTATGGCTACACCTTC. The genes are TRBV20-1 and TRBJ1-2; perhaps TRBD1 as D (5 bases). V dropped 1 base and J dropped 4 bases, with 13 bases sitting between them. The CDR3 runs 14 residues. Germline CDR1 DFQATT, CDR2 SNEGSKA (reference sequence).

The genes are TRBV7-2 and TRBJ1-2, with D possibly being TRBD1 (5 bases). There are 12 residues in the CDR3. V lost 5 bases and J lost 8, with 12 bases in between. Germline V CDR1 and CDR2: SGHTA, FQGNSA. The CDR3: CASSRRDHGYTF. The CDR3 DNA follows: TGTGCCAGCAGCAGAAGGGACCACGGCTACACCTTC.

A few counts support this clonotype. The chain combines TRBV10-3 with TRBJ2-1, with 7 nucleotides matching TRBD1. V dropped 10 bases and J dropped 3; count of bases not matched to a gene: 3. The CDR3 runs to 12 residues. The germline V gene has CDR1 ENHRY and CDR2 SYGVKD. The CDR3, as DNA: TGTGCCAGCCGGGACAGCTACAATGAGCAGTTCTTC. Encoded protein: CASRDSYNEQFF.

This chain links TRBV4-1 with TRBJ2-1; TRBD2 aligns across 11 bases. With V trimmed by 4 bases and J by 1 base, 0 bases remained unmatched. The CDR3 covers 15 residues. Germline V lookup: CDR1 MGHRA, CDR2 YSYEKL. The CDR3 DNA reads TGCGCCAGCAGCCTAGCGGGGGGGTCCTACAATGAGCAGTTCTTC. Translation gives CASSLAGGSYNEQFF.

V and J are TRBV2 and TRBJ2-3; 7 nucleotides line up with TRBD2. With 7 bases clipped from V and 0 bases from J, the junction kept 7 bases outside the gene matches. The CDR3 totals 15 residues. Germline lookup yields CDR1 SNHLY and CDR2 FYNNEI. CDR3 sequence reads: CASKLSGISTDTQYF. Here the CDR3 DNA reads TGTGCCAGCAAACTGAGCGGGATCAGCACAGATACGCAGTATTTT.

This chain uses TRBV2 with TRBJ1-2; D perhaps matches TRBD1 (6 bases). With 3 bases removed from V and 8 bases from J, the gap between germline ends came to 19 bases. Germline V CDR1 and CDR2: SNHLY, FYNNEI. The length of the CDR3 is 15 residues. CDR3 nucleotide sequence: TGTGCCAGCAGTGACGAGCGGGGGGCGTTAAAAGGCTACACCTTC. Amino acid sequence: CASSDERGALKGYTF.

The chain combines TRBV15 with TRBJ2-2, with D hard to call. V shed 10 bases and J shed 1 base, with 10 bases lying between them. The CDR3 has 13 amino acids. Germline lookup yields CDR1 LNHNV and CDR2 YYDKDF (reference sequence). The CDR3 sequence is CASGRENTGELFF. The CDR3 DNA reads TGTGCCAGTGGGCGAGAGAACACCGGGGAGCTGTTTTTT. Full variable domain (remainder filled in from reference TRBV15 and TRBJ2-2): DAMVIQNPRYQVTQFGKPVTLSCSQTLNHNVMYWYQQKSSQAPKLLFHYYDKDFNNEADTPDNFQSRRPNTSFCFLDIRSPGLGDTAMYLCASGRENTGELFFGEGSRLTVL.

This clonotype showed up just a few times. CDR3 nucleotides: TGTGCCAGCAGCTTCACAGGGAGCAAAACGGAGACCCAGTACTTC. Its translation: CASSFTGSKTETQYF. The chain links TRBV13 to TRBJ2-5; the D gene is possibly TRBD1 (6 bases). CDR3 length: 15 amino acids. The germline V gene encodes CDR1 PRHDT and CDR2 FYEKMQ (reference sequence). V was cut by 3 bases and J by 5 bases, with 16 bases left in between. Using reference TRBV13 and TRBJ2-5 for the parts outside the CDR3, the full variable domain is AAGVIQSPRHLIKEKRETATLKCYPIPRHDTVYWYQQGPGQDPQFLISFYEKMQSDKGSIPDRFSAQQFSDYHSELNMSSLELGDSALYFCASSFTGSKTETQYFGPGTRLLVL.

This clonotype was found a few times. The CDR3 nucleotides are TGTGCCAGCACCCAAGCTAGGGGAAACTATGGCTACACCTTC. Protein product: CASTQARGNYGYTF. The chain joins TRBV2 to TRBJ1-2, with a possible D match to TRBD1 (5 bases). Germline CDR1 is SNHLY and CDR2 is FYNNEI. Trimming shortened V by 7 bases and J by 2 bases, and 14 bases separated the two germline ends. The CDR3 is 14 residues long.

CDR3 in amino acids: CANGETGAGQPQHF. CDR3 nucleotide sequence: TGTGCCAACGGCGAAACAGGGGCCGGTCAGCCCCAGCATTTT. The genes are TRBV30 and TRBJ1-5; 7 positions match TRBD1. Germline lookup yields CDR1 GTSNPN and CDR2 SVGIG (reference sequence). V dropped 8 bases and J dropped 6; count of bases not matched to a gene: 13. This CDR3 has 14 amino acids.

The chain couples TRBV25-1 to TRBJ1-1; 8 bases are a match to TRBD1. The CDR3 contains 13 residues. V lost 8 bases to trimming and J lost 4 bases; unmatched junction nucleotides: 6. Per germline, CDR1 MGHDK and CDR2 SYGVNS. DNA of the CDR3: TGTGCCAGCCAGGACAGGGCTGTCACTGAAGCTTTCTTT. This translates into CASQDRAVTEAFF.

By its share, this clonotype is medium-sized. The V gene is TRBV11-2, the J gene TRBJ2-2; 11 nucleotides agree with TRBD2. In germline, CDR1 is SGHAT, CDR2 FQNNGV. The CDR3 is 15 residues long. Losses at the gene ends were 5 bases for V and 7 bases for J; bases not matched to a gene: 6. This chain's CDR3 is CASSPGLAVLGELFF. The CDR3 bases are TGTGCCAGCAGCCCGGGACTAGCGGTCCTCGGGGAGCTGTTTTTT.

This clonotype was observed a handful of times. This chain links TRBV4-1 with TRBJ1-5, with TRBD1 identical over 10 bases. The CDR3 extends over 16 amino acids. Trimming at V came to 3 bases and at J to 6 bases, leaving 8 bases not matched to a gene. Germline-derived CDR1 and CDR2 are MGHRA and YSYEKL. CDR3 nucleotide sequence: TGCGCCAGCAGCCATGAGGACAGGGGGAATAGTCAGCCCCAGCATTTT. It translates to CASSHEDRGNSQPQHF.